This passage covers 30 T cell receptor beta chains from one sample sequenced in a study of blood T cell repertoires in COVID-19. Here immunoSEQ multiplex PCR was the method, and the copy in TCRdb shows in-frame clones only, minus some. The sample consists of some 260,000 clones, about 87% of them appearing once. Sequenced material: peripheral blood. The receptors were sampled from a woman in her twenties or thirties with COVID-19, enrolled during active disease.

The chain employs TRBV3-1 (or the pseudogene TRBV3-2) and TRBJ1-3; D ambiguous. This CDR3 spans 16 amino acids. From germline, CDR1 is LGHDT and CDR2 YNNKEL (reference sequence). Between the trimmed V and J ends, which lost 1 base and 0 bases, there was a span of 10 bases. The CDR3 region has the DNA TGTGCCAGCAGCCAAGGACTCCGGAGCTCTGGAAACACCATATATTTT. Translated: CASSQGLRSSGNTIYF.

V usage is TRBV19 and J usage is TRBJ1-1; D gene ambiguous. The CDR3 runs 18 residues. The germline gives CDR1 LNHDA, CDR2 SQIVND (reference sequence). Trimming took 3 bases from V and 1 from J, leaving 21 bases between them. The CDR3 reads CASSMGSLAVTRNTEAFF. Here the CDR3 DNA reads TGTGCCAGTAGTATGGGTTCCTTGGCAGTCACTAGGAACACTGAAGCTTTCTTT.

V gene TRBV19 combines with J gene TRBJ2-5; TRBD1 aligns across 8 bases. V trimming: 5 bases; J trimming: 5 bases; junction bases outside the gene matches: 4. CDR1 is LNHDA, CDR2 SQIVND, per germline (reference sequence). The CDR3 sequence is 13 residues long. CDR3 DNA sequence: TGTGCCAGTAGTGACAGGGGAAGGGAGACCCAGTACTTC. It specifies CASSDRGRETQYF.

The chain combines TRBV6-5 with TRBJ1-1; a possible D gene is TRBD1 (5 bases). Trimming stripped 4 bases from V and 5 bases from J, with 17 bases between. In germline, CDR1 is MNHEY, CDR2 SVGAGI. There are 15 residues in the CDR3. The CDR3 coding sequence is TGTGCCAGCAGTTTGCGATCCAGGGTGGGTACTGAAGCTTTCTTT. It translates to CASSLRSRVGTEAFF.

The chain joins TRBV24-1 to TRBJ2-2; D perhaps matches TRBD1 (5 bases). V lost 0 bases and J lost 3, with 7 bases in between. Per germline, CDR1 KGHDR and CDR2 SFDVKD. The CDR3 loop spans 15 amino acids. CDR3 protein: CATSDLDSHTGELFF. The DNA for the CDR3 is TGTGCCACCAGTGATTTGGACAGTCACACCGGGGAGCTGTTTTTT.

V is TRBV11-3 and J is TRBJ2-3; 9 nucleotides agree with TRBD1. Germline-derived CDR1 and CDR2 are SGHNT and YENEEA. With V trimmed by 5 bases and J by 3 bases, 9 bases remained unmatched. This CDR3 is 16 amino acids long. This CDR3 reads CASSPLRDRVTDTQYF. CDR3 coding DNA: TGTGCCAGCAGCCCCCTCCGGGACAGGGTTACAGATACGCAGTATTTT. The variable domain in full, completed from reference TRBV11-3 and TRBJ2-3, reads EAGVVQSPRYKIIEKKQPVAFWCNPISGHNTLYWYLQNLGQGPELLIRYENEEAVDDSQLPKDRFSAERLKGVDSTLKIQPAELGDSAVYLCASSPLRDRVTDTQYFGPGTRLTVL.

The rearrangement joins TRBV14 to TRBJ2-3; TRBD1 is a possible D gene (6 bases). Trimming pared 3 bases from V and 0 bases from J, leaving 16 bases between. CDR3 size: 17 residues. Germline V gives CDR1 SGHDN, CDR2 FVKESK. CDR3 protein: CASSHVRGLSSTDTQYF. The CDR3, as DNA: TGTGCCAGCAGCCATGTCAGGGGCCTTAGTAGCACAGATACGCAGTATTTT. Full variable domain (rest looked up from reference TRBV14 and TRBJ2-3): EAGVTQFPSHSVIEKGQTVTLRCDPISGHDNLYWYRRVMGKEIKFLLHFVKESKQDESGMPNNRFLAERTGGTYSTLKVQPAELEDSGVYFCASSHVRGLSSTDTQYFGPGTRLTVL.

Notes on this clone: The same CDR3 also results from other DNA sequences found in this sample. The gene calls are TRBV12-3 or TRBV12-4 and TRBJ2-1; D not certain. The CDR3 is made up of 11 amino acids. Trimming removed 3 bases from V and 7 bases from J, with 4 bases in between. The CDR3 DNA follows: TGTGCCAGCAGTTTTATAAATGAGCAGTTCTTC. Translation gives CASSFINEQFF.

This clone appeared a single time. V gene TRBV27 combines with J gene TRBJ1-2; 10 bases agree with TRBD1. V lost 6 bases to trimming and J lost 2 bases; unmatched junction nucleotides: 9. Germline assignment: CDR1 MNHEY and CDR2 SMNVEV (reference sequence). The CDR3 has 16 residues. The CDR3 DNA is TGTGCCAGCAGCCGACTGCCGGGACAGGGGAACTATGGCTACACCTTC. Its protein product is CASSRLPGQGNYGYTF.

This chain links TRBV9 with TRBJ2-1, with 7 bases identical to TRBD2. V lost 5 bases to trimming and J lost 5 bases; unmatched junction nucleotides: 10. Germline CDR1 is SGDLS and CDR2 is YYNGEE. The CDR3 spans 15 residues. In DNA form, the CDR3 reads TGTGCCAGCAGTACGCACGCCGGGACTAACAATGAGCAGTTCTTC. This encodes CASSTHAGTNNEQFF.

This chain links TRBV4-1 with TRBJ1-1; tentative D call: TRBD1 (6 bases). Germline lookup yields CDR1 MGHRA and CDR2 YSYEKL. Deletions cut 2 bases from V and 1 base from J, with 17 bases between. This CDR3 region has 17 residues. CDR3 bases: TGCGCCAGCAGCCAACCATCGGCGGGGGCCCAGAACACTGAAGCTTTCTTT. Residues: CASSQPSAGAQNTEAFF.

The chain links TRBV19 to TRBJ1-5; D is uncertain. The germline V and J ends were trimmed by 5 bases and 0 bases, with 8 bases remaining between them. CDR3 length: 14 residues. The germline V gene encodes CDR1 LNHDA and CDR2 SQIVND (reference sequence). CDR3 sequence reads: CASSYANSNQPQHF. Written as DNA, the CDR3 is TGTGCCAGTAGTTACGCTAATAGCAATCAGCCCCAGCATTTT.

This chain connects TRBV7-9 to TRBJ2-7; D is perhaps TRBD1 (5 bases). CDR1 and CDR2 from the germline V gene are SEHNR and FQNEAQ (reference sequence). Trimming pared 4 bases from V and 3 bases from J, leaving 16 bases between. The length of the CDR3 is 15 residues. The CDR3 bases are TGTGCCAGCAGCTCAATAAGAAACAGGCACTACGAGCAGTACTTC. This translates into CASSSIRNRHYEQYF.

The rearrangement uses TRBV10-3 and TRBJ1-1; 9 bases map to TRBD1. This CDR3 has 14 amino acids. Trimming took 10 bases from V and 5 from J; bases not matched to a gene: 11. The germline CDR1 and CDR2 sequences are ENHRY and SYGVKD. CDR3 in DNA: TGTGCCACTCAACCCGGGACAGGGCTTACTGAAGCTTTCTTT. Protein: CATQPGTGLTEAFF.

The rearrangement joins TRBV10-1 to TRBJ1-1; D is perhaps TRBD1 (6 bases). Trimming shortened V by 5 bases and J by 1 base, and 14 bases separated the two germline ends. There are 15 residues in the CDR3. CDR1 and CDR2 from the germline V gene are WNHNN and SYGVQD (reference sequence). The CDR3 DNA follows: TGCGCCAGCAGTCGCCTCACAGGGCCGAACACTGAAGCTTTCTTT. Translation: CASSRLTGPNTEAFF.

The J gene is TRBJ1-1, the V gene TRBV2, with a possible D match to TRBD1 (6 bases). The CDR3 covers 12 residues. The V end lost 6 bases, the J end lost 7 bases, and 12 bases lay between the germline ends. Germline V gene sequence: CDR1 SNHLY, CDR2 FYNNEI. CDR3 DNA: TGTGCCAGCAGCGAATACAGGGATGAAGCTTTCTTT. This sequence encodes CASSEYRDEAFF.

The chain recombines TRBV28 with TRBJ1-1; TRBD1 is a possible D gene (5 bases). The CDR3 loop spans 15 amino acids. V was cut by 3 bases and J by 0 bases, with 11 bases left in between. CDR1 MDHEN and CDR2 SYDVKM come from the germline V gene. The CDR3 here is CASSLGGNMNTEAFF. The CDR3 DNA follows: TGTGCCAGCAGTTTGGGGGGTAACATGAACACTGAAGCTTTCTTT.

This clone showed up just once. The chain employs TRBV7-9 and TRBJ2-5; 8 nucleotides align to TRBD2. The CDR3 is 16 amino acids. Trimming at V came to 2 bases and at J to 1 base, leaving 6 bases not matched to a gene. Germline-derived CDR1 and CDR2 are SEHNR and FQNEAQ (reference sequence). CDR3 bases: TGTGCCAGCAGCTTACCCAGCGGGAGCCCCCAAGAGACCCAGTACTTC. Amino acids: CASSLPSGSPQETQYF.

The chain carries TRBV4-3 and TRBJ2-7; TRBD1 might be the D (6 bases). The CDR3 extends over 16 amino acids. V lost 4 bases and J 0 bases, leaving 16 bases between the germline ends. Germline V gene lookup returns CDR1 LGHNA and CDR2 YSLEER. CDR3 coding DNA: TGCGCCAGCAGCCGAGGGATAGGGACAACCTCCTACGAGCAGTACTTC. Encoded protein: CASSRGIGTTSYEQYF.

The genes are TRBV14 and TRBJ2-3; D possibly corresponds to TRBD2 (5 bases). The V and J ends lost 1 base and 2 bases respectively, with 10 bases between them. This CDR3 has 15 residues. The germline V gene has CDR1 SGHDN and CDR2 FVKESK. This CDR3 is CASSQAGLPTDTQYF. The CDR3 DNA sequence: TGTGCCAGCAGCCAAGCGGGGTTACCCACAGATACGCAGTATTTT.

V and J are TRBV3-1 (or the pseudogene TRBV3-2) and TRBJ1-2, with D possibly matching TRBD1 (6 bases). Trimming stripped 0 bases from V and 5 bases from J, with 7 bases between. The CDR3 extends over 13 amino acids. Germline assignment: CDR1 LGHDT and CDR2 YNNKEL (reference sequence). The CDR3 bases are TGTGCCAGCAGCCAAGAAAGGGGGTATGGCTACACCTTC. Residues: CASSQERGYGYTF.

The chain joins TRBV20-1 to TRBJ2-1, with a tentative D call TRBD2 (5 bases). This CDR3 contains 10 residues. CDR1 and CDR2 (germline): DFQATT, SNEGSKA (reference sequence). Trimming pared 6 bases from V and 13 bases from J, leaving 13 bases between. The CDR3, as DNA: TGCAGTGCCCTGGGAGAGACTCAGTTCTTC. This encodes CSALGETQFF.

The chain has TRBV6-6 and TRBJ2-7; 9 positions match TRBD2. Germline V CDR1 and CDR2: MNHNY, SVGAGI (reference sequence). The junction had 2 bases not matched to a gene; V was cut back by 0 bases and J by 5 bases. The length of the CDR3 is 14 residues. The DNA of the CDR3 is TGTGCCAGCAGTTACTCGCGGGGGGGGAACGAGCAGTACTTC. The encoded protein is CASSYSRGGNEQYF.

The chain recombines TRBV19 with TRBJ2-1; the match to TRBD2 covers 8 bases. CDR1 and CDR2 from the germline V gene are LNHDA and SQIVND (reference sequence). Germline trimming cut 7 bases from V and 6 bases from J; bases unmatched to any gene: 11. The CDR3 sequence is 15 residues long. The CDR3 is CASTLDGAGANEQFF. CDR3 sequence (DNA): TGTGCCAGTACCCTTGACGGAGCGGGGGCCAATGAGCAGTTCTTC. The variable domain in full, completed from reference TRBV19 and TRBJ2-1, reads DGGITQSPKYLFRKEGQNVTLSCEQNLNHDAMYWYRQDPGQGLRLIYYSQIVNDFQKGDIAEGYSVSREKKESFPLTVTSAQKNPTAFYLCASTLDGAGANEQFFGPGTRLTVL.

The CDR3 nucleotides read TGTGCCACCAGTGATTTGGGACAGGGACAGGTTCAAGAGACCCAGTACTTC. Its translation is CATSDLGQGQVQETQYF. The chain has TRBV24-1 and TRBJ2-5, with 8 bases that match TRBD1. The CDR3 totals 17 residues. CDR1 and CDR2 (germline): KGHDR, SFDVKD. V shed 0 bases and J 2 bases; nucleotides not matched to a gene: 7.

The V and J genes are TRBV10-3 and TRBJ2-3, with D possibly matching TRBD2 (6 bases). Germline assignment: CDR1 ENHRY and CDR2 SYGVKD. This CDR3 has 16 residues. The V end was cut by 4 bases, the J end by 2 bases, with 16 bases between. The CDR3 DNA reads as TGTGCCATCAGTGCGGGGCGGGACGGCCTCACAGATACGCAGTATTTT. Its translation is CAISAGRDGLTDTQYF.

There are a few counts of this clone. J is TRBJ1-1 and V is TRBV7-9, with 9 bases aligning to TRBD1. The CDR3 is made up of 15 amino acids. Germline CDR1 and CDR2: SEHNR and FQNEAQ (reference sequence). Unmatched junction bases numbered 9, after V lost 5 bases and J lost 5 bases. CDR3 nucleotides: TGTGCCAGCAGCCCGCGGACAGGGGACTTTACTGAAGCTTTCTTT. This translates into CASSPRTGDFTEAFF.

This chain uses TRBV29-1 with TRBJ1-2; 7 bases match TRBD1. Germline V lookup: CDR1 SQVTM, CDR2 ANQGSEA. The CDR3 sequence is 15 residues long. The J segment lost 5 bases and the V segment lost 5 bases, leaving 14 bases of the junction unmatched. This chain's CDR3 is CSVTVGQAMGYGYTF. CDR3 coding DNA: TGCAGCGTTACCGTAGGACAGGCCATGGGGTATGGCTACACCTTC.

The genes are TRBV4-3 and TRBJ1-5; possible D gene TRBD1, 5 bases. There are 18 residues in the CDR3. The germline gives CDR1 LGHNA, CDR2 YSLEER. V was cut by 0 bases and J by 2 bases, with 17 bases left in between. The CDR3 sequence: CASSQDFGGVVGNQPQHF. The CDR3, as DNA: TGCGCCAGCAGCCAAGATTTCGGGGGGGTGGTCGGCAATCAGCCCCAGCATTTT.

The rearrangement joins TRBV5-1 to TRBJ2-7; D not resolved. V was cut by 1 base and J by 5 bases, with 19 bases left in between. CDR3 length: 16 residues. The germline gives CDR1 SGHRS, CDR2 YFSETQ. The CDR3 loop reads CASSLPRRSRKNEQYV. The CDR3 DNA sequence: TGCGCCAGCAGCTTGCCTAGGAGAAGCCGAAAGAACGAGCAGTACGTC.